These T cell receptor beta chains were read from a single sample in a study of beta chain features in type 1 diabetes. TCRdb keeps only in-frame clones here, not all; method: immunoSEQ multiplex PCR. In the table there are hundreds of thousands of clones, 68% of which are singletons. Sequencing used naive CD4+ T cells from blood. Receptors originate from a man aged 25-40 years in good health. CDR3s include the opening cysteine and the closing phenylalanine or tryptophan. D genes are given only for firm matches. Clone size is shown for a subset of rows, as once, few, many or a class of expanded clone.

CDR3nt: TGCGCCAGCAGCTTACAGGCGAACACTGAAGCTTTCTTT
CDR3aa: CASSLQANTEAFF
j_gene: TRBJ1-1
abundance: -
d_gene: -
v_gene: TRBV5-1

CDR3nt: TGTGCCAGCAGCCCGGGACAACCTAATGAAAAACTGTTTTTT
CDR3aa: CASSPGQPNEKLFF
j_gene: TRBJ1-4
abundance: -
d_gene: -
v_gene: TRBV7-9

CDR3nt: TGCAGCGCCCGGGACGGCGGCGGGGAGCTGTTTTTT
CDR3aa: CSARDGGGELFF
j_gene: TRBJ2-2
abundance: once
d_gene: -
v_gene: TRBV29-1

CDR3nt: TGTGCCTGGAGAGACAGAAGCTACAATGAGCAGTTCTTC
CDR3aa: CAWRDRSYNEQFF
j_gene: TRBJ2-1
abundance: -
d_gene: -
v_gene: TRBV30

CDR3nt: TGTGCCAGCAGTTTATATGCTAGCGGGCGTATAGCCAAAAACATTCAGTACTTC
CDR3aa: CASSLYASGRIAKNIQYF
j_gene: TRBJ2-4
abundance: -
d_gene: TRBD2
v_gene: TRBV28

CDR3nt: TGCGCCAGCAGTTCGGGACGCCTCTCTGGGGCCAACGTCCTGACTTTC
CDR3aa: CASSSGRLSGANVLTF
j_gene: TRBJ2-6
abundance: once
d_gene: -
v_gene: TRBV10-2

CDR3nt: TGTGCCAGCAGCTCACAGGGTTGGAACATTCAGTACTTC
CDR3aa: CASSSQGWNIQYF
j_gene: TRBJ2-4
abundance: once
d_gene: -
v_gene: TRBV11-2

CDR3nt: TGTGCCAGCAGCTTAGCGAACAGAGCCTACGAGCAGTACTTC
CDR3aa: CASSLANRAYEQYF
j_gene: TRBJ2-7
abundance: -
d_gene: -
v_gene: TRBV7-6

CDR3nt: TGCAGCACCCTTGGGAACACTGAAGCTTTCTTT
CDR3aa: CSTLGNTEAFF
j_gene: TRBJ1-1
abundance: few
d_gene: -
v_gene: TRBV29-1

CDR3nt: TGCGCCAGCAGCCAAGGGCTAGCAGTAGAGACCCAGTACTTC
CDR3aa: CASSQGLAVETQYF
j_gene: TRBJ2-5
abundance: -
d_gene: -
v_gene: TRBV4-1

CDR3nt: TGTGCCTGGGGAGCGGTGCGGACAGATACGCAGTATTTT
CDR3aa: CAWGAVRTDTQYF
j_gene: TRBJ2-3
abundance: few
d_gene: -
v_gene: TRBV30

CDR3nt: TGTGCCAGCAGCTTTAGTTGGGAAGGAGCCATTCAGTACTTC
CDR3aa: CASSFSWEGAIQYF
j_gene: TRBJ2-4
abundance: -
d_gene: -
v_gene: TRBV7-2

CDR3nt: TGTGCCAGCAGCCTCCGGGGGGGAGGCAATCAGCCCCAGCATTTT
CDR3aa: CASSLRGGGNQPQHF
j_gene: TRBJ1-5
abundance: -
d_gene: -
v_gene: TRBV7-2

CDR3nt: TGTGCCAGCAGCTTACTGGGACTAGCGGGAGGGGAGAATGAGCAGTTCTTC
CDR3aa: CASSLLGLAGGENEQFF
j_gene: TRBJ2-1
abundance: -
d_gene: TRBD2
v_gene: TRBV7-9

CDR3nt: TGTGCCACCAGCACCGGGGGGGCGAAGCAAGAGACCCAGTACTTC
CDR3aa: CATSTGGAKQETQYF
j_gene: TRBJ2-5
abundance: -
d_gene: TRBD2
v_gene: TRBV15

CDR3nt: TGTGCCTGGAGTGACTATGAGCAGTTCTTC
CDR3aa: CAWSDYEQFF
j_gene: TRBJ2-1
abundance: -
d_gene: -
v_gene: TRBV30

CDR3nt: TGTGCCATCAGTGAGTCGCTGACTCCTTACAATGAGCAGTTCTTC
CDR3aa: CAISESLTPYNEQFF
j_gene: TRBJ2-1
abundance: -
d_gene: -
v_gene: TRBV10-3

CDR3nt: TGTGCCAGCAGTGAACTAGCGGGGCCTCAAGAGACCCAGTACTTC
CDR3aa: CASSELAGPQETQYF
j_gene: TRBJ2-5
abundance: -
d_gene: TRBD2
v_gene: TRBV28

CDR3nt: TGCAGCGTGGTTAGCGGATTCCTGCTCCCGGAGGAGCAGTATTTT
CDR3aa: CSVVSGFLLPEEQYF
j_gene: TRBJ2-3
abundance: few
d_gene: -
v_gene: TRBV29-1

CDR3nt: TGTGCCTGGAAGGACAGTTCTTATAGCAATCAGCCCCAGCATTTT
CDR3aa: CAWKDSSYSNQPQHF
j_gene: TRBJ1-5
abundance: -
d_gene: -
v_gene: TRBV30

CDR3nt: TGCAGCGTTGGAACTAGCGGGGGGTCCTACAATGAGCAGTTCTTC
CDR3aa: CSVGTSGGSYNEQFF
j_gene: TRBJ2-1
abundance: -
d_gene: TRBD2
v_gene: TRBV29-1

CDR3nt: TGCAGCGGATCTAAGAGCTCCTACAATGAGCAGTTCTTC
CDR3aa: CSGSKSSYNEQFF
j_gene: TRBJ2-1
abundance: -
d_gene: -
v_gene: TRBV29-1

CDR3nt: TGCAGCGTTGGCGGACAGGGTATCTACGAGCAGTACTTC
CDR3aa: CSVGGQGIYEQYF
j_gene: TRBJ2-7
abundance: -
d_gene: TRBD1
v_gene: TRBV29-1

CDR3nt: TGCGCCAGCAGCCGTAATAGGGTACCCTACAATGAGCAGTTCTTC
CDR3aa: CASSRNRVPYNEQFF
j_gene: TRBJ2-1
abundance: once
d_gene: -
v_gene: TRBV4-3

CDR3nt: TGCGCCAGCAGTGTAACAGGAGGAGAGCAGTACTTC
CDR3aa: CASSVTGGEQYF
j_gene: TRBJ2-7
abundance: -
d_gene: -
v_gene: TRBV5-1

CDR3nt: TGCAGTGCTAGAGGGACCGAGCAGTACTTC
CDR3aa: CSARGTEQYF
j_gene: TRBJ2-7
abundance: -
d_gene: -
v_gene: TRBV20-1

CDR3nt: TGTGCCTGGAGTCCGCTAGGGGGGACCCCCTATGGCTACACCTTC
CDR3aa: CAWSPLGGTPYGYTF
j_gene: TRBJ1-2
abundance: -
d_gene: -
v_gene: TRBV30

CDR3nt: TGCGCCAGTTACAGGGTCCAAGAGACCCAGTACTTC
CDR3aa: CASYRVQETQYF
j_gene: TRBJ2-5
abundance: -
d_gene: -
v_gene: TRBV5-1

CDR3nt: TGCAGCGTGGTAATTCAGGGATACTATGGCTACACCTTC
CDR3aa: CSVVIQGYYGYTF
j_gene: TRBJ1-2
abundance: -
d_gene: -
v_gene: TRBV29-1